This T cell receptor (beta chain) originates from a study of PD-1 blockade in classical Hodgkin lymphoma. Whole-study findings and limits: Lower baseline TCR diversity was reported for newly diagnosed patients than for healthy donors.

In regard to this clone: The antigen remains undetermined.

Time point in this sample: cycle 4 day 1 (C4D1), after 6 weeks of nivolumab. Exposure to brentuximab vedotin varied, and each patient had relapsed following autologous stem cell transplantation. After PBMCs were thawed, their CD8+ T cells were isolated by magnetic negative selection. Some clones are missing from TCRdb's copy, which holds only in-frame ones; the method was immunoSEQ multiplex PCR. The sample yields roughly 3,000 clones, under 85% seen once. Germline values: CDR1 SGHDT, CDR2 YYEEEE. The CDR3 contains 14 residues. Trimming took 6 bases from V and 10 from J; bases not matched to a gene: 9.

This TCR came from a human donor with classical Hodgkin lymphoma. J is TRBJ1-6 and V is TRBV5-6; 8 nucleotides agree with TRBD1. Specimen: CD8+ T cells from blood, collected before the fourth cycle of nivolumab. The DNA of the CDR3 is TGTGCCAGCACCCCCTGGACAGGGAGATCACCCCTCCACTTT. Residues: CASTPWTGRSPLHF.